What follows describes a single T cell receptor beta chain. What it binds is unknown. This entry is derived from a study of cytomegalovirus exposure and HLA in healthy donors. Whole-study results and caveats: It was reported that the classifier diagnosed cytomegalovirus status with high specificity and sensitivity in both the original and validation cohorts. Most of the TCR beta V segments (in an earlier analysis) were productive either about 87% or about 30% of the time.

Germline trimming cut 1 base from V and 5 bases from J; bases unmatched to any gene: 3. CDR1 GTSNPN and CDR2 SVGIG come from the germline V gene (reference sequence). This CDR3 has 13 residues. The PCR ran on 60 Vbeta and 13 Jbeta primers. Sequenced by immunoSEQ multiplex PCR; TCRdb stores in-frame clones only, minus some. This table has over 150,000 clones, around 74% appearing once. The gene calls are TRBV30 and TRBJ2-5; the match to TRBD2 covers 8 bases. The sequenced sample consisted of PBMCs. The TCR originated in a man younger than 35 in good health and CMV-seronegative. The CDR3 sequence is CAWSAGGGETQYF. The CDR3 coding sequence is TGTGCCTGGAGTGCGGGAGGGGGGGAGACCCAGTACTTC.